This T cell receptor (beta chain) derives from a study of cytomegalovirus exposure and HLA in healthy donors. On the study more broadly: A prior study identified some 100 million unique TCR beta sequences from 180 million or so T cells.

Of note for this clone: What it binds is unknown.

The CDR3 has 16 residues. The V and J ends lost 3 bases and 0 bases respectively, with 14 bases between them. The germline V gene encodes CDR1 ENHRY and CDR2 SYGVKD. This PCR relied on a set of 60 Vbeta primers and 13 Jbeta primers. Libraries were prepared by immunoSEQ multiplex PCR; TCRdb keeps only in-frame clonotypes and omits some of them. The sample lists some 150,000 clones, around two thirds seen once, with about 2.6% in the top ten. Overall study results and limits: Highest at DRB1 and lowest at HLA-C, TCR association rates differed among HLA loci in a later analysis.

Sequencing was done on a sample of PBMCs. The origin of this receptor is a woman aged 40-49 years in good health and CMV-seronegative. J is TRBJ1-1 and V is TRBV10-3; D not resolved. The CDR3 DNA sequence: TGTGCCATCAGTGACTCTCTAAGGGAGCTGAACACTGAAGCTTTCTTT. Protein product: CAISDSLRELNTEAFF.